One and the same sample provided the 14 T cell receptor beta chains below, sequenced in a study of blood T cell repertoires in COVID-19. The assay was immunoSEQ multiplex PCR, and TCRdb's table has in-frame clones only and misses some. This sample yields approximately 280,000 clones, of which approximately 82% are seen a single time; roughly 4.7% belongs to the top ten. Sequences were obtained from PBMCs or T cells enriched from blood (not recorded which). The receptor source for this set is a man in his forties who had been exposed to COVID-19.

V gene TRBV6-5 combines with J gene TRBJ1-2; 8 nucleotides line up with TRBD1. The length of the CDR3 is 16 residues. V dropped 4 bases and J dropped 4; count of bases not matched to a gene: 11. Per germline, CDR1 MNHEY and CDR2 SVGAGI. The DNA of the CDR3 is TGTGCCAGCAGTTCGACTGACAGGGGAGCTTTCTATGGCTACACCTTC. It is translated as CASSSTDRGAFYGYTF.

The chain couples TRBV30 to TRBJ1-6; D is possibly TRBD1 (6 bases). V was cut by 0 bases and J by 7 bases, with 16 bases left in between. The CDR3 loop spans 16 amino acids. The germline V gene encodes CDR1 GTSNPN and CDR2 SVGIG (reference sequence). For the CDR3, the DNA is TGTGCCTGGAGTGTAAGGGATGGGACACGGAATTCACCCCTCCACTTT. This gives the protein CAWSVRDGTRNSPLHF.

The gene calls are TRBV4-2 and TRBJ2-7, with D perhaps matching TRBD1 (5 bases). Germline V gene lookup returns CDR1 LGHNA and CDR2 YNFKEQ. There are 15 residues in the CDR3. V lost 4 bases, J lost 6 bases, and 19 bases lay in between. The CDR3 nucleotides read TGTGCCAGCAGCCTAAGTGGCAGGGATCGGCGCGAGCAGTACTTC. Its protein product is CASSLSGRDRREQYF.

V gene TRBV12-2 combines with J gene TRBJ1-6; no DNA check was done on the table's D call, TRBD1. TRBV12-2 is a pseudogene. The CDR3 runs to 15 residues. This CDR3 is CASRPLGQGCSPLHF. The CDR3 bases are TGTGCAAGTCGCCCCCTGGGACAGGGGTGTTCACCCCTCCACTTT.

The chain couples TRBV18 to TRBJ1-2; perhaps TRBD1 as D (6 bases). In germline, CDR1 is KGHSH, CDR2 LQKENI. The CDR3 sequence is 13 residues long. V was trimmed by 5 bases and J by 7 bases, leaving 14 bases between them. The CDR3 here is CASSIKDSGGYTF. The CDR3 DNA is TGTGCCAGCTCAATAAAGGACAGCGGTGGCTACACCTTC.

This chain's CDR3 is CATSRDTGAVEQFF. The CDR3 bases are TGTGCCACCAGCAGAGATACGGGAGCGGTCGAGCAGTTCTTC. The chain links TRBV15 to TRBJ2-1; the D gene is possibly TRBD2 (6 bases). The germline V gene encodes CDR1 LNHNV and CDR2 YYDKDF (reference sequence). V lost 0 bases and J lost 10, with 13 bases in between. The CDR3 extends over 14 amino acids.

This chain joins TRBV19 and TRBJ1-5; D is unresolved. This CDR3 is 13 amino acids long. CDR1 and CDR2 from the germline V gene are LNHDA and SQIVND (reference sequence). V was trimmed by 5 bases and J by 6 bases, leaving 11 bases between them. The CDR3 sequence is CASSQIFGQPQHF. DNA of the CDR3: TGTGCCAGTAGTCAGATTTTTGGTCAGCCCCAGCATTTT.

The chain combines TRBV30 with TRBJ1-2; D is perhaps TRBD1 (6 bases). Trimming stripped 0 bases from V and 10 bases from J, with 15 bases between. CDR3 length: 13 residues. The V gene's germline CDR1 is GTSNPN and CDR2 SVGIG (reference sequence). The CDR3 coding sequence is TGTGCCTGGAGTGTAATCCAGGGGACGGTCTACACCTTC. The encoded protein is CAWSVIQGTVYTF.

This clone was observed once. This chain joins TRBV19 and TRBJ2-1; 10 bases are a match to TRBD2. V trimming: 3 bases; J trimming: 8 bases; junction bases outside the gene matches: 4. The CDR3 sequence is 14 residues long. The V gene's germline CDR1 is LNHDA and CDR2 SQIVND (reference sequence). DNA for the CDR3: TGTGCCAGTAGTATGGGACTAGCGATTGATGAGCAGTTCTTC. Amino acid sequence: CASSMGLAIDEQFF.

This rearrangement joins TRBV9 to TRBJ2-7; TRBD2 agrees at 7 bases. V lost 5 bases to trimming and J lost 3 bases; unmatched junction nucleotides: 8. The germline V gene has CDR1 SGDLS and CDR2 YYNGEE. This CDR3 is 14 amino acids long. CDR3 in DNA: TGTGCCAGCAGTTCCGGGACTACCTACTACGAGCAGTACTTC. It specifies CASSSGTTYYEQYF. Filled out from reference TRBV9 and TRBJ2-7, the complete variable domain reads DSGVTQTPKHLITATGQRVTLRCSPRSGDLSVYWYQQSLDQGLQFLIQYYNGEERAKGNILERFSAQQFPDLHSELNLSSLELGDSALYFCASSSGTTYYEQYFGPGTRLTVT.

This sequence joins TRBV23-1 and TRBJ2-5, with 8 bases that match TRBD2. TRBV23-1 is noted as an ORF with a role that remains uncertain. Trimming at V came to 7 bases and at J to 4 bases, leaving 11 bases not matched to a gene. This CDR3 comprises 15 residues. The CDR3 spells CASTKRTSQGETQYF. The DNA of the CDR3 is TGCGCCAGCACGAAGCGGACTAGCCAGGGAGAGACCCAGTACTTC.

The chain is built from TRBV25-1 and TRBJ2-3, with 9 bases fitting TRBD2. CDR1 is MGHDK and CDR2 is SYGVNS in the germline V gene. The CDR3 has 17 residues. V shed 2 bases, J shed 5 bases, and the junction held 11 bases outside the gene matches. CDR3 DNA: TGTGCCAGCAGTGAAGGTGGGCGGGAGGGCCGGGAAGATACGCAGTATTTT. This sequence encodes CASSEGGREGREDTQYF.

The chain recombines TRBV25-1 with TRBJ2-5, with TRBD1 matching 7 bases. The V segment lost 0 bases and the J segment 4 bases; nucleotides outside the gene matches: 8. Germline loops: CDR1 MGHDK, CDR2 SYGVNS. The CDR3 is 16 residues long. In DNA form, the CDR3 reads TGTGCCAGCAGTGAATACGGACAGGCCCTCGTAGAGACCCAGTACTTC. Translating gives CASSEYGQALVETQYF.

CDR3 nucleotide sequence: TGTGCCAGCAGCTTAGGCCGACAGGGGAGAGCTGGGGCCAACGTCCTGACTTTC. Translating gives CASSLGRQGRAGANVLTF. The chain employs TRBV11-3 and TRBJ2-6; 8 bases map to TRBD1. Germline V gives CDR1 SGHNT, CDR2 YENEEA. With 1 base clipped from V and 2 bases from J, the junction kept 7 bases outside the gene matches. This CDR3 has 18 amino acids.